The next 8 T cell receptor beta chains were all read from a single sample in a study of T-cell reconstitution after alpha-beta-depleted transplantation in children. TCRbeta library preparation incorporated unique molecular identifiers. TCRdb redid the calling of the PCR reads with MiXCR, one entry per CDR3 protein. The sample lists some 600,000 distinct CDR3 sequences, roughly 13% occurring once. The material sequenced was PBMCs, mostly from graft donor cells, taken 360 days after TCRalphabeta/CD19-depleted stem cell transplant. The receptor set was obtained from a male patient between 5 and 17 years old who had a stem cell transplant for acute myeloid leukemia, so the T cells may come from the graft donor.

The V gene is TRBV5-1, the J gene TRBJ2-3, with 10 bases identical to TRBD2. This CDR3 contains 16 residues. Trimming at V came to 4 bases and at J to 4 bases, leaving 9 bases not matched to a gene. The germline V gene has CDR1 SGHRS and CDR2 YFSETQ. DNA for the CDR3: TGCGCCAGCAGCCTGAGACTAGCGGGTTTGGCAGATACGCAGTATTTT. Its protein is CASSLRLAGLADTQYF.

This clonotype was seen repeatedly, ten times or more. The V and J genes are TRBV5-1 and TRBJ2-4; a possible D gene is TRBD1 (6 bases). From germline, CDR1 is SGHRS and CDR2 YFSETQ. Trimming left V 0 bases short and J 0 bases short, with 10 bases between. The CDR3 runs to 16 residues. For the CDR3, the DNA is TGCGCCAGCAGCTTGGTGTTCAGGGGAGCCAAAAACATTCAGTACTTC. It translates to CASSLVFRGAKNIQYF.

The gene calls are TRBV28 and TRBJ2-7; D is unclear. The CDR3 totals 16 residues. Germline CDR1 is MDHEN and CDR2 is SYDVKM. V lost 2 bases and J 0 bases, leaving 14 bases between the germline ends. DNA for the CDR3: TGTGCCAGCAGTTTAAAGTTACAGTCGAGCTCCTACGAGCAGTACTTC. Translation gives CASSLKLQSSSYEQYF. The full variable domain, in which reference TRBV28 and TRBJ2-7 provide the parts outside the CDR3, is DVKVTQSSRYLVKRTGEKVFLECVQDMDHENMFWYRQDPGLGLRLIYFSYDVKMKEKGDIPEGYSVSREKKERFSLILESASTNQTSMYLCASSLKLQSSSYEQYFGPGTRLTVT.

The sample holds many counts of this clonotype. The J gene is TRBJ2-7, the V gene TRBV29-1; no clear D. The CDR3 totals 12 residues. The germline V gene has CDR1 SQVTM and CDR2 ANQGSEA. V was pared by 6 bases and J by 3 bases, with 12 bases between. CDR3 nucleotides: TGCAGCGTCACTTTTTATGACTACGAGCAGTACTTC. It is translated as CSVTFYDYEQYF.

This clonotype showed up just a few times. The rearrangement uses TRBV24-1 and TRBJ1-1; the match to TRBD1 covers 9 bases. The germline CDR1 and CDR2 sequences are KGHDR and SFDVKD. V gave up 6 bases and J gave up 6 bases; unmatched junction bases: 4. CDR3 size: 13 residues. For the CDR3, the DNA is TGTGCCACCAGTCCTCGGGACAGGGCTGAAGCTTTCTTT. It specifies CATSPRDRAEAFF.

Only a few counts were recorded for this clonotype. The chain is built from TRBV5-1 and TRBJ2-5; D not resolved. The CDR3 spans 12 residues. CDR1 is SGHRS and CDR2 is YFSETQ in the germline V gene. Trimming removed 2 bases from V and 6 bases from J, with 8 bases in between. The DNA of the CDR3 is TGCGCCAGCAGCTTCGGTGGAAAGACCCAGTACTTC. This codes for CASSFGGKTQYF.

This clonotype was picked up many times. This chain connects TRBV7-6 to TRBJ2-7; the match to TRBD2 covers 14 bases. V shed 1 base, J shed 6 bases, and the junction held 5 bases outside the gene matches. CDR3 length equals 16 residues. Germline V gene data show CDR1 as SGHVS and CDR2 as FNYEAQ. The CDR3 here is CASSLGTGTSGSEQYF. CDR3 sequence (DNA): TGTGCCAGCAGCTTAGGTACCGGGACTAGCGGGAGCGAGCAGTACTTC.

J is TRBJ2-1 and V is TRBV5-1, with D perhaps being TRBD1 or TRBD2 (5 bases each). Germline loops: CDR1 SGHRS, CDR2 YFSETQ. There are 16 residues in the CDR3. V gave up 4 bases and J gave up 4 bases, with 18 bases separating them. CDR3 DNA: TGCGCCAGCAGCCTCCTAGGGGAGACGGTTTACAATGAGCAGTTCTTC. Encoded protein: CASSLLGETVYNEQFF.